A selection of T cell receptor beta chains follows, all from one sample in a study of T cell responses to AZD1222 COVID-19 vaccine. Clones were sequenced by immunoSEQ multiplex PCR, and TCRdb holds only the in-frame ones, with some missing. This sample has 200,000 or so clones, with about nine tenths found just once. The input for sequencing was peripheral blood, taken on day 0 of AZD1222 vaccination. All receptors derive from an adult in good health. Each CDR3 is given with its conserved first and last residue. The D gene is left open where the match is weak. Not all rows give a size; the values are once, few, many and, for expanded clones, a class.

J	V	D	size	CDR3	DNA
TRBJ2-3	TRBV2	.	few	CASSARVTDTQYF	TGTGCCAGCAGTGCCAGGGTCACAGATACGCAGTATTTT
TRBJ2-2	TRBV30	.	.	CAWSVSFPNTGELFF	TGTGCCTGGAGTGTATCTTTTCCGAACACCGGGGAGCTGTTTTTT
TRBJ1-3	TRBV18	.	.	CASSLLTGTSSGNTIYF	TGTGCCAGCTCCCTTTTAACCGGGACAAGCTCTGGAAACACCATATATTTT
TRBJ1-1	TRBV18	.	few	CASSPDRTNTEAFF	TGTGCCAGCTCACCAGACAGGACGAACACTGAAGCTTTCTTT
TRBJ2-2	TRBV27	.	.	CASRRAANTGELFF	TGTGCCAGCCGAAGGGCCGCGAACACCGGGGAGCTGTTTTTT
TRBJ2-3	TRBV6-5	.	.	CASRGDGNTQYF	TGTGCCAGCAGGGGAGATGGGAATACGCAGTATTTT
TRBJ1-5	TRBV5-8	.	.	CASSHYSNQPQHF	TGTGCCAGCAGCCATTATAGCAATCAGCCCCAGCATTTT
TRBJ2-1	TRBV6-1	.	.	CASSAGQGGVYNEQFF	TGTGCCAGCAGTGCCGGACAGGGAGGGGTTTACAATGAGCAGTTCTTC
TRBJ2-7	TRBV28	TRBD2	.	CASRPAGDSYEQYF	TGTGCCAGCAGACCCGCGGGGGACTCCTACGAGCAGTACTTC
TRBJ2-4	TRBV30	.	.	CAWSGTLTTQYF	TGTGCCTGGAGTGGGACGCTGACTACGCAGTACTTC
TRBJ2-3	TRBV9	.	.	CASSVTLETGGTDTQYF	TGTGCCAGCAGCGTAACCCTTGAAACTGGGGGGACAGATACGCAGTATTTT
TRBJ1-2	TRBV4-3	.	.	CASSRDQPNYGYTF	TGCGCCAGCAGCCGCGACCAGCCCAACTATGGCTACACCTTC
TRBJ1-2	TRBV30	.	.	CAWSVGAGYTF	TGTGCCTGGAGTGTAGGAGCGGGCTACACCTTC
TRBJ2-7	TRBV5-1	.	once	CASSLNRVGGEQYF	TGCGCCAGCAGCCTCAACAGGGTCGGGGGCGAGCAGTACTTC
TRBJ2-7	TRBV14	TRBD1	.	CASSHQTGIGSEQYF	TGTGCCAGCAGCCACCAGACAGGGATCGGATCCGAGCAGTACTTC
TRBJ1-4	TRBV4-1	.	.	CASSQQVGNEKLFF	TGCGCCAGCAGCCAACAGGTCGGTAATGAAAAACTGTTTTTT
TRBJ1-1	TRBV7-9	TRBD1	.	CASRLTGVDTEAFF	TGTGCCAGCAGGTTGACAGGGGTTGACACTGAAGCTTTCTTT
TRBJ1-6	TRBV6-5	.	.	CASSYKGYNSPLHF	TGTGCCAGCAGTTATAAGGGGTATAATTCACCCCTCCACTTT
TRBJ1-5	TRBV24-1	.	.	CATSDRDVQPQHF	TGTGCCACCAGTGATCGGGACGTGCAGCCCCAGCATTTT
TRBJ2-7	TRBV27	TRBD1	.	CASSKDRVGNEQYF	TGTGCCAGCAGTAAAGACAGGGTCGGAAACGAGCAGTACTTC
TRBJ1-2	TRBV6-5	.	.	CASTRTANYGYTF	TGTGCCAGCACTCGGACAGCTAACTATGGCTACACCTTC
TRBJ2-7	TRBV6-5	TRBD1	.	CASSYSTGADLYEQYF	TGTGCCAGCAGTTACTCGACAGGGGCCGACTTATACGAGCAGTACTTC
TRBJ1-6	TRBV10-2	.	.	CASSGDGGAGNSPLHF	TGCGCCAGCAGCGGTGATGGGGGGGCGGGTAATTCACCCCTCCACTTT
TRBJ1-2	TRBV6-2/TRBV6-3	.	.	CASSFSQGSYGYTF	TGTGCCAGCAGTTTCTCTCAGGGATCGTATGGCTACACCTTC
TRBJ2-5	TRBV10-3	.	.	CAISESIPAQGETQYF	TGTGCCATCAGTGAGTCGATCCCGGCCCAGGGGGAGACCCAGTACTTC
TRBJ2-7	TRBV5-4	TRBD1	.	CASSMDRWDYEQYF	TGTGCCAGCAGCATGGACAGGTGGGATTACGAGCAGTACTTC
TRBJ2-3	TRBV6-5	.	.	CASSYGSRGGADTQYF	TGTGCCAGCAGTTACGGTTCCAGGGGTGGAGCAGATACGCAGTATTTT
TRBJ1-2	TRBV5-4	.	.	CASSLLGGSYGYTF	TGTGCCAGCAGTCTGCTCGGGGGCAGCTATGGCTACACCTTC
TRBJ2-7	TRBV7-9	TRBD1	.	CASSTLRQGPYEQYF	TGTGCCAGCAGCACATTGCGACAGGGCCCCTACGAGCAGTACTTC
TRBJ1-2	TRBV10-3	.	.	CAISDYRVDYGYTF	TGTGCCATCAGTGACTACAGGGTTGATTATGGCTACACCTTC
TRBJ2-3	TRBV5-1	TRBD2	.	CASTPGTRPTDTQYF	TGCGCCAGCACGCCCGGGACTAGACCCACAGATACGCAGTATTTT
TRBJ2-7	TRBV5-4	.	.	CASSLGRGGSEQYF	TGTGCCAGCAGCTTGGGCAGGGGCGGGTCCGAGCAGTACTTC
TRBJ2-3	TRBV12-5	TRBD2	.	CASGSSGSTDTQYF	TGTGCTAGTGGTTCTAGCGGGAGCACAGATACGCAGTATTTT
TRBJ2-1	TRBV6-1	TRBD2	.	CASSETWGLAGDYNEQFF	TGTGCCAGCAGTGAAACATGGGGACTAGCGGGGGACTACAATGAGCAGTTCTTC
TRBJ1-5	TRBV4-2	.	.	CASSAPGTNQPQHF	TGTGCCAGCAGCGCACCGGGAACAAATCAGCCCCAGCATTTT